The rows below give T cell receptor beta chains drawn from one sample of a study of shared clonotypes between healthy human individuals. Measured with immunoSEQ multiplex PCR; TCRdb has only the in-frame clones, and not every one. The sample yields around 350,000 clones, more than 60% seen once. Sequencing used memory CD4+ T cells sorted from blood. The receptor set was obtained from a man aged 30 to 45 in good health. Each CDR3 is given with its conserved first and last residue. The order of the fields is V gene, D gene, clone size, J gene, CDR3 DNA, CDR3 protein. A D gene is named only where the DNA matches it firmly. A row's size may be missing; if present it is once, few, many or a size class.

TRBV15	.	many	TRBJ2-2	TGTGCCACCAGCAGAGGACGAGGTCGAGGGGTTTCGGGCGAGCTGTTTTTT	CATSRGRGRGVSGELFF
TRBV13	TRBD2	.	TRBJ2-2	TGTGCCAGCAGCTTTAGCGGGAGTGGGAACGGGGAGCTGTTTTTT	CASSFSGSGNGELFF
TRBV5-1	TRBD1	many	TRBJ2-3	TGCGCCAGCAGCTTGGAGCCAGGGGGCAGCACAGATACGCAGTATTTT	CASSLEPGGSTDTQYF
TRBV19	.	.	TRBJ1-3	TGTGCCACCAGAAACAGAGCTGGAAACACCATATATTTT	CATRNRAGNTIYF
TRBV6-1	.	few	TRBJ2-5	TGTGCCAGCAGAGGGGGGAGGGAGACCCAGTACTTC	CASRGGRETQYF
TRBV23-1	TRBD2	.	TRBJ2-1	TGCGCCAGCAGTCATTCCAGCCAGAGGAGGACTAGCGGCTACAATGAGCAGTTCTTC	CASSHSSQRRTSGYNEQFF
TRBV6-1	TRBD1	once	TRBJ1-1	TGTGCCAGCAGTATAACTGGACAGGGAAGTTTGGAAGCTTTCTTT	CASSITGQGSLEAFF
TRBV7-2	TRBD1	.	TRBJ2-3	TGTGCCAGCAGCAGGGACAGACGCACAGATACGCAGTATTTT	CASSRDRRTDTQYF
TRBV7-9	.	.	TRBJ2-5	TGTGCCAGCAGCCTCAGGGGACGTCAAACGATGCAAGAGACCCAGTACTTC	CASSLRGRQTMQETQYF
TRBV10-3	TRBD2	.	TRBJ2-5	TGTGCCATCAGGGAGGGCGGGGGACCAGAGACCCAGTACTTC	CAIREGGGPETQYF
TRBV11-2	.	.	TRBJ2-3	TGTGCCAGCAGCGCGGGCCGGGATACGCAGTATTTT	CASSAGRDTQYF
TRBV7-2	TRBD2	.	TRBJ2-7	TGTGCCAGCAGCTTAGCGCTACTAGCGAGCACCTACGAGCAGTACTTC	CASSLALLASTYEQYF
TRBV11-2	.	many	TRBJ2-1	TGTGCCAGCAGCTCCGGTCGGGCAGGGGCGTTAAATGAGCAGTTCTTC	CASSSGRAGALNEQFF
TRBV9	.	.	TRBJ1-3	TGTGCCAGCAGCGTAGTCCCAGGGTTCGTTTCTGGAAACACCATATATTTT	CASSVVPGFVSGNTIYF
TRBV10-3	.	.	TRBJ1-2	TGTGCCATCCCCAGCAAACCCGACGGCCCGGCCTATGGCTACACCTTC	CAIPSKPDGPAYGYTF
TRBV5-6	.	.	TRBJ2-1	TGTGCCAGCAGCTTGGGAGAGTTACCCTACAATGAGCAGTTCTTC	CASSLGELPYNEQFF
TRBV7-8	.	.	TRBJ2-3	TGTGCCAGCAGCTGGCCTTTAGGCGCGAATCTACCAGATACGCAGTATTTT	CASSWPLGANLPDTQYF
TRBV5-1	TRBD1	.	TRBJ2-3	TGCGCCAGCACCGAAAACAGGGGGCCTGGGATGGATACGCAGTATTTT	CASTENRGPGMDTQYF
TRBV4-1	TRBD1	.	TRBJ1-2	TGCGCCAGCAGCCAAGATGAGGCCCCGGACAGGGCAACGGGCTACACCTTC	CASSQDEAPDRATGYTF
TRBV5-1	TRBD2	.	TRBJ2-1	TGCGCCAGCAGCCCGGGACTAGCGATTTCCTACAATGAGCAGTTCTTC	CASSPGLAISYNEQFF
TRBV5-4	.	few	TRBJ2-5	TGTGCCAGCAGCTTGGATCGGGGAAAGACCCAGTACTTC	CASSLDRGKTQYF
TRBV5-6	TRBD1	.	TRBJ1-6	TGTGCCAGCAGCGAGACAGGGTTTAATTCACCCCTCCACTTT	CASSETGFNSPLHF
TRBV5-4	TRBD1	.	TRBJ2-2	TGTGCCAGCAGCTTGGCTGACAGGGGGCGCAGGACCGGGGAGCTGTTTTTT	CASSLADRGRRTGELFF
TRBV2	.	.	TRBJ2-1	TGTGCCAGTCGGGCCTACAATGAGCAGTTCTTC	CASRAYNEQFF
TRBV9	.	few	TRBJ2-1	TGTGCCAGCAGCGTAGGGGGAAGTGGAAACAATGAGCAGTTCTTC	CASSVGGSGNNEQFF
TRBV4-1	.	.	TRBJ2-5	TGCGCCAGCAGCCAAGACGGATTCAAGACCCAGTACTTC	CASSQDGFKTQYF
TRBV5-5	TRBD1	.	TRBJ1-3	TGTGCCAGCAGCGTCGCCGGGACAGCAGATGGAAACACCATATATTTT	CASSVAGTADGNTIYF
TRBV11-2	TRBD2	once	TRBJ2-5	TGTGCCAGCAGCTTTGGGACTAGCGGGATGTCCCAGTACTTC	CASSFGTSGMSQYF
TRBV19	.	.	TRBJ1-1	TGTGCCAGTAGTGCGCCTTGGGGTATGAACACTGAAGCTTTCTTT	CASSAPWGMNTEAFF
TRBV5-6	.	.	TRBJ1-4	TGTGCCAGCTCTATATCCGGGGGAAGTGCGGTCCTAAATGAAAAACTGTTTTTT	CASSISGGSAVLNEKLFF
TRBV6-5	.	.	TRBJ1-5	TGTGCCAGCAGCTGGACAGCATATCAGCCCCAGCATTTT	CASSWTAYQPQHF
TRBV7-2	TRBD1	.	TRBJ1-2	TGTGCCAGCAGCTCAGACAGGGCGACCTATGGCTACACCTTC	CASSSDRATYGYTF
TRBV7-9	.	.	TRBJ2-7	TGTGCCAGCAACCTGGACAGAAACTCCTACGAGCAGTACTTC	CASNLDRNSYEQYF
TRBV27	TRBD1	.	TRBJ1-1	TGTGCCAGCAGCCGGACAGGGAAGACTGAAGCTTTCTTT	CASSRTGKTEAFF
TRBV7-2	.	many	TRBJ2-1	TGTGCCAGCAGCACGCCGGGACAAGATATACTCAATGAGCAGTTCTTC	CASSTPGQDILNEQFF
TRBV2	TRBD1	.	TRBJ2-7	TGTGCCAGCAGTGGCCGGGACAGGTCCTACGAGCAGTACTTC	CASSGRDRSYEQYF
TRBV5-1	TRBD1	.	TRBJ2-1	TGCGCCAGCAGCTCAAACCGGGACAGGCCCTTCTTC	CASSSNRDRPFF
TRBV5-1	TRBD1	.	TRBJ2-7	TGCGCCAGCAGCTTGATGACAGGGAGCGAGCAGTACTTC	CASSLMTGSEQYF
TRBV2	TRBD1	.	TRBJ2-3	TGTGCCTTGGGCCAGGACAGGCAGACAGATACGCAGTATTTT	CALGQDRQTDTQYF
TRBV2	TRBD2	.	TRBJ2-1	TGTGCCAGCAGTGGCGGGACCGGGACTAGCGGCTTCTACAATGAGCAGTTCTTC	CASSGGTGTSGFYNEQFF
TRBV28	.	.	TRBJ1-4	TGTGCCAGCAGGGAGGGGATCCGGAATGAAAAACTGTTTTTT	CASREGIRNEKLFF
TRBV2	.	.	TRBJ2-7	TGTGCCAGCAGGGGCGTCTCCTACGAGCAGTACTTC	CASRGVSYEQYF
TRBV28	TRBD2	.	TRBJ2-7	TGTGCCAGCAGTTTAGGGACTATCCGCTACGAGCAGTACTTC	CASSLGTIRYEQYF
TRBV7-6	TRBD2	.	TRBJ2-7	TGTGCCAGCAGCTTTAATCACGATAGCGGGAGGGCCCAGTACGAGCAGTACTTC	CASSFNHDSGRAQYEQYF
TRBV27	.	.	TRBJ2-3	TGTGCCAGCAGTTCCCGAGGAGTAGACACAGATACGCAGTATTTT	CASSSRGVDTDTQYF
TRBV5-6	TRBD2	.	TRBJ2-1	TGTGCCAGCAGCTCTTTACTAGCGGAATCCTACAATGAGCAGTTCTTC	CASSSLLAESYNEQFF
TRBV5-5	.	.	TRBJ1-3	TGTGCCAGCAGCTTGGGGCCTCTACTCTCTGGAAACACCATATATTTT	CASSLGPLLSGNTIYF
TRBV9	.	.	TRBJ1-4	TGTGCCAGCAGCGTAGGGGGATCGAATGAAAAACTGTTTTTT	CASSVGGSNEKLFF
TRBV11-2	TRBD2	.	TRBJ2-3	TGTGCCAGCAGCTTACAACTAGCGGGCACAGATACGCAGTATTTT	CASSLQLAGTDTQYF
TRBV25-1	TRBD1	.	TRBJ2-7	TGTGCCAGCAACGGGACAGCGGCTACCTACGAGCAGTACTTC	CASNGTAATYEQYF